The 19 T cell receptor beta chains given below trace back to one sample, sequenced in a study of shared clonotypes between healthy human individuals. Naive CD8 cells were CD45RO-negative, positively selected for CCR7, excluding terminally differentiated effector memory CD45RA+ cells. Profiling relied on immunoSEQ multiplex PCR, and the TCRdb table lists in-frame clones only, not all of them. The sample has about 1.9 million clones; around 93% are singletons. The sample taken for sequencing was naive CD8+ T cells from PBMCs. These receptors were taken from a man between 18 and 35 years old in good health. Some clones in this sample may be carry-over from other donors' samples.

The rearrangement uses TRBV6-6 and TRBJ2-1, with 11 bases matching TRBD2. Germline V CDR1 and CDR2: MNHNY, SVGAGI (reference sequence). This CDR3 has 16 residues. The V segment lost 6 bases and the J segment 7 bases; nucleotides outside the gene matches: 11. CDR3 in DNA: TGTGCCAGCAGCTCCGTAGCGGGAGGGCTTGAGAATGAGCAGTTCTTC. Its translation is CASSSVAGGLENEQFF.

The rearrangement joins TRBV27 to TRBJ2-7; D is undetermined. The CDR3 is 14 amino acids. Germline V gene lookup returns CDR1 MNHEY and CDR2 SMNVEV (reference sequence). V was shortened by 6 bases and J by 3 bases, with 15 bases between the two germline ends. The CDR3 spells CASSLRLSHYEQYF. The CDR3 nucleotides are TGTGCCAGCAGCCTTCGCTTATCCCACTACGAGCAGTACTTC.

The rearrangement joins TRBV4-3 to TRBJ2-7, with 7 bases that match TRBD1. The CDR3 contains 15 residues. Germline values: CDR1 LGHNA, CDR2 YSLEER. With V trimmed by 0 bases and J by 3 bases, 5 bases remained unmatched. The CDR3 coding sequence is TGCGCCAGCAGCCAAGAAGATACAGGGGACTACGAGCAGTACTTC. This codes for CASSQEDTGDYEQYF.

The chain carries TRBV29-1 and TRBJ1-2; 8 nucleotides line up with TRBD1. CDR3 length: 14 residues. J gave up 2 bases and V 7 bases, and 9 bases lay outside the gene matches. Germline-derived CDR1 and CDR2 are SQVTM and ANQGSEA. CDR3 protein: CSATQGAGNYGYTF. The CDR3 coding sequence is TGCAGCGCTACTCAGGGGGCGGGGAACTATGGCTACACCTTC.

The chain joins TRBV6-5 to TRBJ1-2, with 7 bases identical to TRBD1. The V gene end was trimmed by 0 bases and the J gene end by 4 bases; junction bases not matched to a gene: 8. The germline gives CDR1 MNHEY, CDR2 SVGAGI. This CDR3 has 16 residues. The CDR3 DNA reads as TGTGCCAGCAGTTACTCCGACAGGGAAGGGGCCTATGGCTACACCTTC. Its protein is CASSYSDREGAYGYTF.

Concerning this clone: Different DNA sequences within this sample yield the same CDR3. The CDR3 region has the DNA TGCAGCGTTTGGGTTCAAGAGACCCAGTACTTC. Its translation is CSVWVQETQYF. This chain connects TRBV29-1 to TRBJ2-5, with D hard to call. V lost 5 bases and J 2 bases, leaving 6 bases between the germline ends. The CDR3 is 11 residues long. CDR1 SQVTM and CDR2 ANQGSEA come from the germline V gene.

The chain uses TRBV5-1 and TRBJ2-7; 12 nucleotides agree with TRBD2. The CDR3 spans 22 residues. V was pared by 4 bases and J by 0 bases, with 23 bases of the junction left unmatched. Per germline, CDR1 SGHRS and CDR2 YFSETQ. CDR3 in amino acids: CASSPKNPDTVRTSGDSYEQYF. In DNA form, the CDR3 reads TGCGCCAGCAGCCCGAAGAATCCGGACACAGTAAGGACTAGCGGGGACTCCTACGAGCAGTACTTC. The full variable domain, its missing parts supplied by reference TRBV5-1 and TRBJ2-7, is KAGVTQTPRYLIKTRGQQVTLSCSPISGHRSVSWYQQTPGQGLQFLFEYFSETQRNKGNFPGRFSGRQFSNSRSEMNVSTLELGDSALYLCASSPKNPDTVRTSGDSYEQYFGPGTRLTVT.

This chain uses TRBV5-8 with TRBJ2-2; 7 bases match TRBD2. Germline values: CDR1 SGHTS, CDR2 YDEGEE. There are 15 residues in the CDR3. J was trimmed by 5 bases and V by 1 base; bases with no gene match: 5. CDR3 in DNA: TGTGCCAGCAGCTTGCGGGGAGGGAGGACCGGGGAGCTGTTTTTT. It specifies CASSLRGGRTGELFF.

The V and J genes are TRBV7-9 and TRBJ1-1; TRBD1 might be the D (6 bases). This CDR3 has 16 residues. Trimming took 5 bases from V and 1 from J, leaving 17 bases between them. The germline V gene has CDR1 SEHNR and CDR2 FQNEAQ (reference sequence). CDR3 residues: CASSPGGQKPNTEAFF. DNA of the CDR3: TGTGCCAGCAGCCCCGGGGGGCAGAAGCCGAACACTGAAGCTTTCTTT.

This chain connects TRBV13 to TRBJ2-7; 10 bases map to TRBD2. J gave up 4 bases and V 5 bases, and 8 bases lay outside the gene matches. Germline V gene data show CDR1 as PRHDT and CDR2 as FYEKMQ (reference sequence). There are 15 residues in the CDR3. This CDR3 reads CASSEGLAGAYEQYF. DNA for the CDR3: TGTGCCAGCAGCGAGGGGCTAGCGGGAGCGTACGAGCAGTACTTC.

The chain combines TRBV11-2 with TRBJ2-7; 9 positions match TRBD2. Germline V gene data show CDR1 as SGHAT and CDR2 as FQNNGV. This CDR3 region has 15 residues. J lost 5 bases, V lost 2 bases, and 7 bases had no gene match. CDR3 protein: CASSLILAGRNEQYF. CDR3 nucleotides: TGTGCCAGCAGCTTAATACTAGCGGGTCGCAACGAGCAGTACTTC.

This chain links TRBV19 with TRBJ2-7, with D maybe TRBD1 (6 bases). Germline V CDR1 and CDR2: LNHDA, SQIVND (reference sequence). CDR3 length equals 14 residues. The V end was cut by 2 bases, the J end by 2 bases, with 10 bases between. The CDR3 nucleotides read TGTGCCAGTAGTATAAGACAGGCACCCTACGAGCAGTACTTC. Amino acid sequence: CASSIRQAPYEQYF. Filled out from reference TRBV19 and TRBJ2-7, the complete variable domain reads DGGITQSPKYLFRKEGQNVTLSCEQNLNHDAMYWYRQDPGQGLRLIYYSQIVNDFQKGDIAEGYSVSREKKESFPLTVTSAQKNPTAFYLCASSIRQAPYEQYFGPGTRLTVT.

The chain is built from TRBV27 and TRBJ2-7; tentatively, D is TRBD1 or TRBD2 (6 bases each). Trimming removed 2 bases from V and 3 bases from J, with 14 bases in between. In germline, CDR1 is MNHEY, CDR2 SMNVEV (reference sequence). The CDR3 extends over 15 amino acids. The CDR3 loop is CASSLQGTPFYEQYF. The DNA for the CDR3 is TGTGCCAGCAGTTTACAGGGGACTCCTTTCTACGAGCAGTACTTC.

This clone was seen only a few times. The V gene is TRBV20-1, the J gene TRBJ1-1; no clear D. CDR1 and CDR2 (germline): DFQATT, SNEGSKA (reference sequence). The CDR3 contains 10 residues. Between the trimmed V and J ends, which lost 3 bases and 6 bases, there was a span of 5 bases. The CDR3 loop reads CSARRSEAFF. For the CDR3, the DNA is TGCAGTGCTAGGAGGTCTGAAGCTTTCTTT.

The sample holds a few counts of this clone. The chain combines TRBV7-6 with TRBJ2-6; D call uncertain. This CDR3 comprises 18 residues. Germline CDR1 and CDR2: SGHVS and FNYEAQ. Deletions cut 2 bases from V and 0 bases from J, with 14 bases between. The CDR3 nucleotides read TGTGCCAGCAGCTTACTCTGGCAGGACCCCTCTGGGGCCAACGTCCTGACTTTC. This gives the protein CASSLLWQDPSGANVLTF.

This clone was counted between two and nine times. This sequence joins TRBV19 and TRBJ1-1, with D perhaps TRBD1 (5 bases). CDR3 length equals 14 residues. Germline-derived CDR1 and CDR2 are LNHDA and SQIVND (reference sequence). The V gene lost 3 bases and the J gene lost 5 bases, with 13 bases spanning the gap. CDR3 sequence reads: CASSIPREGTEAFF. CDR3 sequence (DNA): TGTGCCAGTAGTATCCCAAGGGAGGGGACTGAAGCTTTCTTT.

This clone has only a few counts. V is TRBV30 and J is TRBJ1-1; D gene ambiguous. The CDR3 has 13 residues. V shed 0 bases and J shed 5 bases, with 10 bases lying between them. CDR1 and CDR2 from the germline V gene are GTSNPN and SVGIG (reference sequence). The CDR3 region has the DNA TGTGCCTGGAGTGTTGGGTTTCGGACTGAAGCTTTCTTT. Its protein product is CAWSVGFRTEAFF. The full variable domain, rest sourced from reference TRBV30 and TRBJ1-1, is SQTIHQWPATLVQPVGSPLSLECTVEGTSNPNLYWYRQAAGRGLQLLFYSVGIGQISSEVPQNLSASRPQDRQFILSSKKLLLSDSGFYLCAWSVGFRTEAFFGQGTRLTVV.

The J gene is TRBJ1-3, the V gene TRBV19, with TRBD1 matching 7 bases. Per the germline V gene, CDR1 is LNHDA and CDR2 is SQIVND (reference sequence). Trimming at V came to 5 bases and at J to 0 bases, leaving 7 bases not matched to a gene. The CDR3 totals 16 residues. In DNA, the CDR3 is TGTGCCAGTAGTCCCCTGGACAGGTCCTCTGGAAACACCATATATTTT. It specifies CASSPLDRSSGNTIYF.

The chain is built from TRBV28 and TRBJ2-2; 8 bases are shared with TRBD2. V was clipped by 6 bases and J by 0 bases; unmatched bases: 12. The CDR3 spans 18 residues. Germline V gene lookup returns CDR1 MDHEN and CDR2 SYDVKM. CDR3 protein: CASSHLLAGLPNTGELFF. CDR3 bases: TGTGCCAGCAGCCATCTCCTAGCGGGCCTACCGAACACCGGGGAGCTGTTTTTT. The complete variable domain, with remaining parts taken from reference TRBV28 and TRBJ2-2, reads DVKVTQSSRYLVKRTGEKVFLECVQDMDHENMFWYRQDPGLGLRLIYFSYDVKMKEKGDIPEGYSVSREKKERFSLILESASTNQTSMYLCASSHLLAGLPNTGELFFGEGSRLTVL.